The 14 T cell receptor beta chains presented below share a single source sample, sequenced in a study of technical replicates of blood from a handful of donors. Using immunoSEQ multiplex PCR, the repertoire was profiled, and TCRdb retains in-frame clones only, with some absent. Among over 70,000 clones listed, around nine tenths were seen once. Sequenced material: PBMCs. The origin of the receptors is a human donor in good health. Some clones in this sample may be carry-over from other donors' samples.

This clone has a handful of counts. The gene calls are TRBV7-6 and TRBJ2-1, with no clear D. Germline loops: CDR1 SGHVS, CDR2 FNYEAQ. CDR3 length equals 13 residues. Trimming cost V 1 base and J 9 bases, with 10 bases left between them. The CDR3 region has the DNA TGTGCCAGCAGCTTAGATCTGACGGGTGAGCAGTTCTTC. Translating it yields CASSLDLTGEQFF. Complete variable domain (other parts from reference TRBV7-6 and TRBJ2-1): GAGVSQSPRYKVTKRGQDVALRCDPISGHVSLYWYRQALGQGPEFLTYFNYEAQQDKSGLPNDRFSAERPEGSISTLTIQRTEQRDSAMYRCASSLDLTGEQFFGPGTRLTVL.

The chain uses TRBV7-9 and TRBJ1-3; 8 nucleotides agree with TRBD1. V lost 1 base and J lost 0; bases outside the gene matches: 2. The CDR3 extends over 16 amino acids. Germline V lookup: CDR1 SEHNR, CDR2 FQNEAQ (reference sequence). CDR3 coding DNA: TGTGCCAGCAGCTTAGGAGGGACAGGCTCTGGAAACACCATATATTTT. This sequence encodes CASSLGGTGSGNTIYF.

The gene calls are TRBV18 and TRBJ2-7; 12 nucleotides align to TRBD2. From germline, CDR1 is KGHSH and CDR2 LQKENI. The CDR3 contains 14 residues. The V and J ends lost 6 bases and 2 bases, in that order; junction bases with no gene match: 2. The CDR3 nucleotides read TGTGCCAGCTCGCTAGCGGGAGGGCCCTACGAGCAGTACTTC. Translation: CASSLAGGPYEQYF.

The chain's CDR3 is CASIPYSTNSPLHF. For the CDR3, the DNA is TGTGCCAGCATTCCGTACAGCACCAATTCACCCCTCCACTTT. The chain links TRBV6-1 to TRBJ1-6; D remains ambiguous. Trimming cost V 7 bases and J 7 bases, with 14 bases left between them. Looked up from germline, CDR1 is MNHNS and CDR2 is SASEGT. The CDR3 covers 14 residues.

V gene TRBV4-1 combines with J gene TRBJ1-6; 8 bases agree with TRBD1. J was trimmed by 8 bases and V by 0 bases; bases with no gene match: 12. CDR1 is MGHRA and CDR2 is YSYEKL in the germline V gene. The CDR3 runs 18 residues. The CDR3 sequence: CASSQEPLDRVGYSPLHF. CDR3 DNA sequence: TGCGCCAGCAGCCAAGAACCATTGGACAGGGTTGGTTATTCACCCCTCCACTTT.

This clone was picked up one time. The V call is TRBV7-2, the J call TRBJ1-2, with D unresolved. Trimming stripped 1 base from V and 7 bases from J, with 10 bases between. The germline CDR1 and CDR2 sequences are SGHTA and FQGNSA. The CDR3 is 13 residues long. The CDR3 reads CASSLETSTGYTF. CDR3 DNA sequence: TGTGCCAGCAGCTTAGAGACATCCACTGGCTACACCTTC. The entire variable domain, with the rest obtained from reference TRBV7-2 and TRBJ1-2, is as follows: GAGVSQSPSNKVTEKGKDVELRCDPISGHTALYWYRQSLGQGLEFLIYFQGNSAPDKSGLPSDRFSAERTGGSVSTLTIQRTQQEDSAVYLCASSLETSTGYTFGSGTRLTVV.

This chain links TRBV10-3 with TRBJ2-3; weak D call: TRBD2 (5 bases). CDR1 is ENHRY, CDR2 SYGVKD, per germline. The CDR3 is made up of 15 amino acids. The V end lost 3 bases, the J end lost 1 base, and 11 bases lay between the germline ends. As DNA, the CDR3 is TGTGCCATCAGTGAAAGCAGCGGAGGCACAGATACGCAGTATTTT. Protein sequence: CAISESSGGTDTQYF.

The V gene is TRBV7-2, the J gene TRBJ2-7; D unresolved. The V and J ends lost 4 bases and 4 bases respectively, with 5 bases between them. This CDR3 is 11 amino acids long. CDR1 and CDR2 from the germline V gene are SGHTA and FQGNSA. The CDR3 here is CASSSEYEQYF. CDR3 nucleotides: TGTGCCAGCAGCTCTGAGTACGAGCAGTACTTC.

This clone was recorded once. The rearrangement links TRBV7-2 to TRBJ2-3; 7 bases are shared with TRBD2. J gave up 4 bases and V 1 base, and 5 bases lay outside the gene matches. This CDR3 spans 15 amino acids. Germline lookup yields CDR1 SGHTA and CDR2 FQGNSA. The CDR3 is CASSLGGGDSDTQYF. In DNA form, the CDR3 reads TGTGCCAGCAGCTTAGGCGGGGGTGACTCAGATACGCAGTATTTT.

The chain combines TRBV5-4 with TRBJ1-1; no clear D. V dropped 1 base and J dropped 2 bases, with 12 bases sitting between them. In germline, CDR1 is SGHNT, CDR2 YYREEE (reference sequence). CDR3 length: 15 residues. This CDR3 reads CASSLSRLGNTEAFF. The CDR3, as DNA: TGTGCCAGCAGCTTGAGCAGGTTGGGTAACACTGAAGCTTTCTTT.

The chain recombines TRBV7-8 with TRBJ1-6; D remains unclear. V lost 1 base and J 6 bases, leaving 10 bases between the germline ends. This CDR3 has 15 residues. Per germline, CDR1 SGHVS and CDR2 FQNEAQ. The CDR3 loop is CASSLEYGVNSPLHF. The DNA for the CDR3 is TGTGCCAGCAGCTTAGAGTACGGAGTTAATTCACCCCTCCACTTT.

V usage is TRBV5-1 and J usage is TRBJ2-1; 7 bases line up with TRBD2. The CDR3 loop spans 14 amino acids. V dropped 4 bases and J dropped 4; count of bases not matched to a gene: 5. Germline V lookup: CDR1 SGHRS, CDR2 YFSETQ. CDR3 amino acids: CASSGGSGYNEQFF. Here the CDR3 DNA reads TGCGCCAGCAGCGGCGGGAGCGGGTACAATGAGCAGTTCTTC.

The chain carries TRBV5-1 and TRBJ2-1; maybe TRBD2 (6 bases). Looked up from germline, CDR1 is SGHRS and CDR2 is YFSETQ. Between the trimmed V and J ends, which lost 1 base and 8 bases, there was a span of 7 bases. This CDR3 is built from 12 residues. The CDR3 DNA follows: TGCGCCAGCAGCTTGTGGGGGGATGAGCAGTTCTTC. This sequence encodes CASSLWGDEQFF. The whole variable domain, remainder taken from reference TRBV5-1 and TRBJ2-1, is KAGVTQTPRYLIKTRGQQVTLSCSPISGHRSVSWYQQTPGQGLQFLFEYFSETQRNKGNFPGRFSGRQFSNSRSEMNVSTLELGDSALYLCASSLWGDEQFFGPGTRLTVL.

For the CDR3, the DNA is TGTGCCAGCAGTTACAATATAGGGGTAACTGAAGCTTTCTTT. It translates to CASSYNIGVTEAFF. V is TRBV6-5 and J is TRBJ1-1, with a possible D match to TRBD1 (5 bases). V was pared by 2 bases and J by 5 bases, with 12 bases between. CDR3 size: 14 residues. Germline CDR1 reads MNHEY; CDR2 reads SVGAGI.